Shown below are 20 T cell receptor beta chains from a single sample sequenced in a study of T cell clonotyping in hematopoietic cell transplantation. The method was immunoSEQ multiplex PCR; TCRdb's version includes in-frame clones alone and lacks a portion of them. Of some 5,000 clones listed, approximately 80% are singletons. The time point here: recipient sample about 28 days before transplant, after cytoreduction. The sample was peripheral blood mononuclear cells, taken before stem cell transplant. These receptors were obtained from a woman aged 45-65 years with acute myeloid leukemia. Some clones in this sample may be carry-over from other donors' samples.

The rearrangement joins TRBV28 to TRBJ2-7, with D possibly being TRBD1 (5 bases). Germline-derived CDR1 and CDR2 are MDHEN and SYDVKM. The CDR3 spans 13 residues. Trimming took 10 bases from V and 2 from J, leaving 15 bases between them. The CDR3 reads CATPARTTYEQYF. The CDR3 DNA follows: TGTGCCACCCCGGCCAGGACAACCTACGAGCAGTACTTC.

DNA for the CDR3: TGTGCCAGCAGCCACGACAGGGGGCACACCGGGGAGCTGTTTTTT. This gives the protein CASSHDRGHTGELFF. The gene calls are TRBV7-9 and TRBJ2-2; 10 bases fit TRBD1. Trimming removed 5 bases from V and 3 bases from J; junction bases left unmatched: 3. Germline-derived CDR1 and CDR2 are SEHNR and FQNEAQ (reference sequence). The CDR3 covers 15 residues.

In this sample, this clone is medium-sized (0.01 to 0.1%). The V gene is TRBV4-2, the J gene TRBJ2-7, with TRBD2 matching over 12 bases. Unmatched junction bases numbered 6, after V lost 4 bases and J lost 2 bases. CDR3 length: 16 amino acids. The germline V gene encodes CDR1 LGHNA and CDR2 YNFKEQ. In DNA form, the CDR3 reads TGTGCCAGCAGCCCAACCTCTAGCGGGAGGGCCTACGAGCAGTACTTC. Translating it yields CASSPTSSGRAYEQYF.

In this sample, this clone turned up a few times. The chain joins TRBV15 to TRBJ1-2; no clear D gene. The CDR3 is made up of 16 amino acids. Trimming shortened V by 0 bases and J by 3 bases, and 14 bases separated the two germline ends. Germline V CDR1 and CDR2: LNHNV, YYDKDF (reference sequence). The CDR3 sequence: CATSRDRRSRHYGYTF. CDR3 coding DNA: TGTGCCACCAGCAGAGATCGGCGTTCAAGGCACTATGGCTACACCTTC. Variable domain in full (rest from reference TRBV15 and TRBJ1-2): DAMVIQNPRYQVTQFGKPVTLSCSQTLNHNVMYWYQQKSSQAPKLLFHYYDKDFNNEADTPDNFQSRRPNTSFCFLDIRSPGLGDTAMYLCATSRDRRSRHYGYTFGSGTRLTVV.

The gene calls are TRBV7-3 and TRBJ2-3; 12 bases fit TRBD2. Trimming cost V 1 base and J 7 bases; bases outside gene matches: 6. Germline CDR1 is SGHTA and CDR2 is FQGTGA. The CDR3 is 16 amino acids. The CDR3 loop is CASSLMASGGAYTQYF. The CDR3 DNA reads as TGTGCCAGCAGCTTAATGGCTAGCGGGGGGGCCTATACGCAGTATTTT.

This clone is classed as large. V is TRBV7-8 and J is TRBJ2-7; D unresolved. Germline V gene sequence: CDR1 SGHVS, CDR2 FQNEAQ. This CDR3 spans 11 amino acids. Trimming took off 1 base at V and 6 bases at J, with 4 bases between the two ends. The CDR3 sequence: CASSLEREQYF. Written as DNA, the CDR3 is TGTGCCAGCAGCTTAGAGCGCGAGCAGTACTTC.

This clone showed up just a few times. The chain is built from TRBV9 and TRBJ2-6; unclear D gene. Trimming pared 5 bases from V and 0 bases from J, leaving 3 bases between. CDR3 length: 13 residues. Germline CDR1 is SGDLS and CDR2 is YYNGEE. CDR3 nucleotide sequence: TGTGCCAGCAGACGCTCTGGGGCCAACGTCCTGACTTTC. It translates to CASRRSGANVLTF.

V usage is TRBV20-1 and J usage is TRBJ2-3; D is unclear. Deletions cut 3 bases from V and 4 bases from J, with 2 bases between. CDR1 is DFQATT, CDR2 SNEGSKA, per germline (reference sequence). The CDR3 covers 10 residues. The CDR3: CSARADTQYF. In DNA, the CDR3 is TGCAGTGCTAGGGCAGATACGCAGTATTTT.

V and J are TRBV11-3 and TRBJ1-1, with TRBD1 matching 7 bases. The V gene end was trimmed by 5 bases and the J gene end by 6 bases; junction bases not matched to a gene: 9. The CDR3 has 14 amino acids. Germline CDR1 and CDR2: SGHNT and YENEEA. The CDR3 DNA is TGTGCCAGCAGCCCACCCATGACAGGGCCTGAAGCTTTCTTT. It translates to CASSPPMTGPEAFF. Based on the CDR3 plus reference TRBV11-3 and TRBJ1-1, the full variable domain is EAGVVQSPRYKIIEKKQPVAFWCNPISGHNTLYWYLQNLGQGPELLIRYENEEAVDDSQLPKDRFSAERLKGVDSTLKIQPAELGDSAVYLCASSPPMTGPEAFFGQGTRLTVV.

The chain couples TRBV6-5 to TRBJ2-2, with a tentative D call TRBD1 (6 bases). Germline assignment: CDR1 MNHEY and CDR2 SVGAGI. The CDR3 sequence is 15 residues long. Trimming took 4 bases from V and 7 from J, leaving 16 bases between them. The CDR3 DNA reads as TGTGCCAGCAGTTCCCGACCTTCGACAGGCGGGGAGCTGTTTTTT. Amino acids: CASSSRPSTGGELFF.

This clone appeared a single time. The chain combines TRBV29-1 with TRBJ1-3; 8 positions match TRBD1. Trimming removed 5 bases from V and 1 base from J; junction bases left unmatched: 4. Germline CDR1 is SQVTM and CDR2 is ANQGSEA. CDR3 length: 14 residues. CDR3 sequence: CSVSRTGSGNTIYF. The CDR3 DNA reads as TGCAGCGTTTCGAGGACAGGGTCTGGAAACACCATATATTTT.

V gene TRBV7-2 combines with J gene TRBJ2-1; a weak D match, TRBD2 (5 bases). The V end was cut by 4 bases, the J end by 5 bases, with 12 bases between. Germline CDR1 reads SGHTA; CDR2 reads FQGNSA. The CDR3 is 14 residues long. The CDR3 here is CASSSRAADNEQFF. DNA of the CDR3: TGTGCCAGCAGCTCACGGGCAGCGGACAATGAGCAGTTCTTC.

The rearrangement joins TRBV6-6 to TRBJ1-3; 7 bases are a match to TRBD1. The CDR3 length is 12 residues. V dropped 2 bases and J dropped 16; count of bases not matched to a gene: 8. Germline V gene data show CDR1 as MNHNY and CDR2 as SVGAGI (reference sequence). The CDR3 protein is CASSYTQEGAYF. The CDR3 nucleotides are TGTGCCAGCAGTTACACACAGGAGGGGGCCTATTTT.

This chain joins TRBV30 and TRBJ1-1; a possible D gene is TRBD1 (5 bases). The CDR3 length is 12 residues. The germline V gene encodes CDR1 GTSNPN and CDR2 SVGIG (reference sequence). Trimming took 4 bases from V and 4 from J, leaving 10 bases between them. The CDR3 DNA is TGTGCCTGGACCGGGGGGACCACTGAAGCTTTCTTT. Translating gives CAWTGGTTEAFF.

This rearrangement joins TRBV6-1 to TRBJ1-2; possible D gene TRBD1, 6 bases. The V end was cut by 2 bases, the J end by 8 bases, with 15 bases between. CDR1 is MNHNS and CDR2 is SASEGT in the germline V gene. The CDR3 consists of 14 residues. CDR3 nucleotide sequence: TGTGCCAGCAGTGAACGAAGTTTCGGGGGCGGCTACACCTTC. It codes for CASSERSFGGGYTF.

To note about this clone: Other nucleotide sequences from this sample produce the same CDR3. V is TRBV6-5 and J is TRBJ2-7; 9 bases are a match to TRBD1. This CDR3 region has 15 residues. In germline, CDR1 is MNHEY, CDR2 SVGAGI. J lost 2 bases, V lost 6 bases, and 8 bases had no gene match. The CDR3 DNA follows: TGTGCCAGCAGCCTAGGAGGGACAGGGCCCTACGAGCAGTACTTC. Translated: CASSLGGTGPYEQYF.

The chain recombines TRBV29-1 with TRBJ2-7, with D unresolved. Germline lookup yields CDR1 SQVTM and CDR2 ANQGSEA. The CDR3 spans 12 residues. The V and J ends lost 6 bases and 4 bases respectively, with 13 bases between them. CDR3 protein: CSVTGAYYEQYF. As DNA, the CDR3 is TGCAGCGTGACCGGAGCCTATTACGAGCAGTACTTC.

The rearrangement joins TRBV6-4 to TRBJ2-3, with 12 bases identical to TRBD2. The junction had 3 bases not matched to a gene; V was cut back by 3 bases and J by 5 bases. Germline V gene lookup returns CDR1 MRHNA and CDR2 SNTAGT. The CDR3 has 15 amino acids. CDR3 DNA: TGTGCCAGCAGTGAACTAGCGGGGGGTGAAGATACGCAGTATTTT. Its translation is CASSELAGGEDTQYF.

This sequence joins TRBV4-1 and TRBJ1-2, with D unclear. The CDR3 has 13 residues. Germline assignment: CDR1 MGHRA and CDR2 YSYEKL. V lost 0 bases to trimming and J lost 4 bases, with 6 bases between them. This CDR3 is CASSQENGYGYTF. The CDR3 DNA reads as TGCGCCAGCAGCCAAGAGAACGGCTATGGCTACACCTTC.

The V and J genes are TRBV28 and TRBJ2-3; D gene uncertain. The V end was cut by 4 bases, the J end by 1 base, with 9 bases between. The CDR3 length is 14 residues. The V gene's germline CDR1 is MDHEN and CDR2 SYDVKM. The CDR3 bases are TGTGCCAGCAGTTCGGAAAGTGGCACAGATACGCAGTATTTT. Translation gives CASSSESGTDTQYF.